Listed below are T cell receptor beta chains from one sample, sequenced in a study of Ad26.COV2.S vaccination and SARS-CoV-2 variants. TCRdb's table, derived via immunoSEQ multiplex PCR, lists solely in-frame clones and lacks some. The data hold a few hundred thousand clones, with 87% observed a single time. Sequencing was performed on peripheral blood, taken in a trial of Ad26.COV2.S vaccine versus placebo. Source of these receptors: a person aged 18 to 59 who received the Ad26.COV2.S COVID-19 vaccine or a placebo. Both conserved end residues are part of each CDR3. The D gene is left open where the match is weak. Size is stated for part of the rows, as once, few or many counts, or as a class when the clone is expanded.

clone_size: .
d_call: TRBD2
cdr3_length: 14
v_call: TRBV15
j_call: TRBJ2-1
cdr3_aa: CATSRTSPLHEQFF
cdr3_nt: TGTGCCACCAGCAGGACTAGCCCCCTCCATGAGCAGTTCTTC

clone_size: .
d_call: TRBD1
cdr3_length: 13
v_call: TRBV5-1
j_call: TRBJ1-2
cdr3_aa: CASSPGQGSGYTF
cdr3_nt: TGCGCCAGCAGCCCGGGACAGGGAAGTGGCTACACCTTC

clone_size: .
d_call: .
cdr3_length: 15
v_call: TRBV3-1/TRBV3-2
j_call: TRBJ2-5
cdr3_aa: CASSQGVGPQETQYF
cdr3_nt: TGTGCCAGCAGCCAAGGGGTAGGACCGCAAGAGACCCAGTACTTC

clone_size: .
d_call: TRBD1
cdr3_length: 13
v_call: TRBV18
j_call: TRBJ1-1
cdr3_aa: CASSPPGTVGAFF
cdr3_nt: TGTGCCAGCTCACCCCCGGGGACAGTCGGAGCTTTCTTT

clone_size: .
d_call: .
cdr3_length: 13
v_call: TRBV6-5
j_call: TRBJ1-1
cdr3_aa: CASSLFVNTEAFF
cdr3_nt: TGTGCCAGCAGTCTCTTCGTGAACACTGAAGCTTTCTTT

clone_size: .
d_call: TRBD1
cdr3_length: 14
v_call: TRBV23-1
j_call: TRBJ1-5
cdr3_aa: CASSRDRDNQPQHF
cdr3_nt: TGCGCCAGCAGCCGAGACAGGGACAATCAGCCCCAGCATTTT

clone_size: .
d_call: TRBD1
cdr3_length: 14
v_call: TRBV11-2
j_call: TRBJ1-4
cdr3_aa: CASSPGQGFEKLFF
cdr3_nt: TGTGCCAGCAGCCCGGGACAGGGGTTTGAAAAACTGTTTTTT

clone_size: .
d_call: .
cdr3_length: 12
v_call: TRBV14
j_call: TRBJ2-2
cdr3_aa: CASSQSTLRLFF
cdr3_nt: TGTGCCAGCAGCCAATCGACTCTCCGGCTGTTTTTT

clone_size: .
d_call: .
cdr3_length: 11
v_call: TRBV11-2
j_call: TRBJ2-1
cdr3_aa: CASSLRDEQFF
cdr3_nt: TGTGCCAGCAGCTTACGGGATGAGCAGTTCTTC

clone_size: .
d_call: .
cdr3_length: 12
v_call: TRBV2
j_call: TRBJ2-1
cdr3_aa: CASSSTRVGQFF
cdr3_nt: TGTGCCAGCAGTTCCACCCGTGTGGGGCAGTTCTTC

clone_size: .
d_call: .
cdr3_length: 12
v_call: TRBV10-3
j_call: TRBJ2-7
cdr3_aa: CAIRDASYEQYF
cdr3_nt: TGTGCCATCAGGGACGCCTCCTACGAGCAGTACTTC

clone_size: .
d_call: .
cdr3_length: 19
v_call: TRBV21-1
j_call: TRBJ1-5
cdr3_aa: CASSPSDRGLGVSNQPQHF
cdr3_nt: TGTGCCAGCAGCCCAAGCGACAGGGGATTAGGGGTTAGCAATCAGCCCCAGCATTTT

clone_size: few
d_call: .
cdr3_length: 13
v_call: TRBV6-5
j_call: TRBJ1-3
cdr3_aa: CASTLRDGGTIYF
cdr3_nt: TGTGCCAGCACCCTTAGGGACGGAGGCACCATATATTTT

clone_size: .
d_call: .
cdr3_length: 15
v_call: TRBV19
j_call: TRBJ1-1
cdr3_aa: CASTIDRLIYTEAFF
cdr3_nt: TGTGCCAGTACAATTGACAGGCTTATTTACACTGAAGCTTTCTTT

clone_size: once
d_call: .
cdr3_length: 13
v_call: TRBV5-1
j_call: TRBJ1-1
cdr3_aa: CASKIGENTEAFF
cdr3_nt: TGCGCCAGCAAGATAGGGGAGAACACTGAAGCTTTCTTT

clone_size: .
d_call: TRBD2
cdr3_length: 14
v_call: TRBV6-5
j_call: TRBJ2-7
cdr3_aa: CASTLAGGSGEQYF
cdr3_nt: TGTGCCAGCACCTTAGCGGGAGGGTCCGGCGAGCAGTACTTC

clone_size: few
d_call: .
cdr3_length: 16
v_call: TRBV6-1
j_call: TRBJ2-1
cdr3_aa: CASSVSVPSTGNEQFF
cdr3_nt: TGTGCCAGCAGTGTTTCAGTCCCCTCTACTGGCAATGAGCAGTTCTTC

clone_size: once
d_call: .
cdr3_length: 16
v_call: TRBV3-1/TRBV3-2
j_call: TRBJ1-4
cdr3_aa: CASSQEWGSVGEKLFF
cdr3_nt: TGTGCCAGCAGCCAAGAATGGGGGTCAGTGGGAGAAAAACTGTTTTTT

clone_size: .
d_call: .
cdr3_length: 16
v_call: TRBV18
j_call: TRBJ1-4
cdr3_aa: CASSPPGPGAGEKLFF
cdr3_nt: TGTGCCAGCTCACCCCCAGGGCCAGGGGCAGGTGAAAAACTGTTTTTT

clone_size: .
d_call: .
cdr3_length: 15
v_call: TRBV7-8
j_call: TRBJ2-7
cdr3_aa: CASSPEEGYSYEQYF
cdr3_nt: TGTGCCAGCAGCCCGGAGGAGGGCTATTCCTACGAGCAGTACTTC

clone_size: .
d_call: TRBD1
cdr3_length: 13
v_call: TRBV6-4
j_call: TRBJ1-1
cdr3_aa: CASSENRGSEAFF
cdr3_nt: TGTGCCAGCAGTGAAAACAGGGGAAGTGAAGCTTTCTTT

clone_size: .
d_call: TRBD1
cdr3_length: 15
v_call: TRBV7-2
j_call: TRBJ1-1
cdr3_aa: CASSRRTGEGTEAFF
cdr3_nt: TGTGCCAGCAGCAGAAGGACAGGGGAAGGTACTGAAGCTTTCTTT

clone_size: .
d_call: .
cdr3_length: 16
v_call: TRBV9
j_call: TRBJ1-2
cdr3_aa: CASSVSPDRINYGYTF
cdr3_nt: TGTGCCAGCAGCGTTTCCCCGGACAGAATTAACTATGGCTACACCTTC

clone_size: few
d_call: TRBD1
cdr3_length: 15
v_call: TRBV10-3
j_call: TRBJ2-3
cdr3_aa: CAISENRGRPDTQYF
cdr3_nt: TGTGCCATCAGTGAGAACAGGGGGCGCCCAGATACGCAGTATTTT

clone_size: .
d_call: TRBD2
cdr3_length: 16
v_call: TRBV7-9
j_call: TRBJ2-7
cdr3_aa: CASSAPGGTSSYEQYF
cdr3_nt: TGTGCCAGCAGCGCCCCAGGCGGGACTAGCTCCTACGAGCAGTACTTC

clone_size: .
d_call: .
cdr3_length: 16
v_call: TRBV6-7
j_call: TRBJ2-2
cdr3_aa: CASSGTRASNTGELFF
cdr3_nt: TGTGCCAGCTCTGGGACCCGAGCGTCGAACACCGGGGAGCTGTTTTTT

clone_size: .
d_call: .
cdr3_length: 16
v_call: TRBV19
j_call: TRBJ1-6
cdr3_aa: CASSPHMSSYNSPLHF
cdr3_nt: TGTGCCAGTAGTCCCCACATGAGCTCCTATAATTCACCCCTCCACTTT

clone_size: .
d_call: TRBD1
cdr3_length: 14
v_call: TRBV3-1/TRBV3-2
j_call: TRBJ2-3
cdr3_aa: CASSPRTGWDTQYF
cdr3_nt: TGTGCCAGCAGCCCTAGGACAGGGTGGGATACGCAGTATTTT

clone_size: .
d_call: .
cdr3_length: 17
v_call: TRBV9
j_call: TRBJ2-3
cdr3_aa: CASSVADQEAGTDTQYF
cdr3_nt: TGCGCCAGCAGCGTAGCAGATCAGGAGGCCGGCACAGATACGCAGTATTTT

clone_size: .
d_call: .
cdr3_length: 11
v_call: TRBV30
j_call: TRBJ1-2
cdr3_aa: CAWGGYYGYTF
cdr3_nt: TGTGCCTGGGGGGGGTACTATGGCTACACCTTC

clone_size: .
d_call: TRBD2
cdr3_length: 14
v_call: TRBV7-2
j_call: TRBJ2-5
cdr3_aa: CASSLGGSTGAQYF
cdr3_nt: TGTGCCAGCAGCTTGGGCGGGAGTACCGGGGCCCAGTACTTC

clone_size: .
d_call: .
cdr3_length: 13
v_call: TRBV24-1
j_call: TRBJ1-2
cdr3_aa: CATSASGGGGYTF
cdr3_nt: TGTGCCACCAGTGCCTCCGGGGGAGGTGGCTACACCTTC

clone_size: .
d_call: TRBD1
cdr3_length: 15
v_call: TRBV7-6
j_call: TRBJ2-7
cdr3_aa: CASSLEDRGTYEQYF
cdr3_nt: TGTGCCAGCAGCTTAGAGGACAGGGGTACCTACGAGCAGTACTTC

clone_size: .
d_call: .
cdr3_length: 14
v_call: TRBV9
j_call: TRBJ1-2
cdr3_aa: CASSVAWGAGGYTF
cdr3_nt: TGTGCCAGCAGCGTAGCTTGGGGCGCGGGTGGCTACACCTTC

clone_size: once
d_call: .
cdr3_length: 13
v_call: TRBV12-5
j_call: TRBJ2-7
cdr3_aa: CASGVDSSYEQYF
cdr3_nt: TGTGCTAGTGGGGTGGACAGCTCCTACGAGCAGTACTTC

clone_size: .
d_call: .
cdr3_length: 14
v_call: TRBV9
j_call: TRBJ2-7
cdr3_aa: CASSVGYDGYEQYF
cdr3_nt: TGTGCCAGCAGCGTCGGATACGACGGGTACGAGCAGTACTTC

clone_size: .
d_call: .
cdr3_length: 12
v_call: TRBV7-2
j_call: TRBJ1-2
cdr3_aa: CASSLAGWGYTF
cdr3_nt: TGTGCCAGCAGCTTAGCAGGCTGGGGCTACACCTTC

clone_size: .
d_call: TRBD1
cdr3_length: 13
v_call: TRBV3-1/TRBV3-2
j_call: TRBJ2-7
cdr3_aa: CASQDRYSYEQYF
cdr3_nt: TGTGCCAGCCAGGACAGGTATTCCTACGAGCAGTACTTC

clone_size: .
d_call: TRBD1
cdr3_length: 16
v_call: TRBV27
j_call: TRBJ2-7
cdr3_aa: CASSLGTGIVPYEQYF
cdr3_nt: TGTGCCAGCAGTCTCGGGACAGGGATCGTCCCCTACGAGCAGTACTTC